The rows below give T cell receptor beta chains drawn from one sample of a study of OX40 agonist ivuxolimab in advanced cancers. This table comes from immunoSEQ multiplex PCR, and its TCRdb copy is limited to in-frame clones, with some not included. The sample shows around 94,000 clones, around 90% of them seen only once. Sample: CD4+ or CD8+ T cells sorted from blood, taken in a trial of the OX40 agonist ivuxolimab. These receptors all come from an adult with an advanced solid tumor such as melanoma, head and neck, liver or kidney cancer. CDR3s include the opening cysteine and the closing phenylalanine or tryptophan. The D gene is left open where the match is weak. A row's size may be missing; if present it is once, few, many or a size class.

cdr3_aa: CARSLDPPGQAKNIQYF
cdr3_nt: TGTGCCAGAAGCTTGGATCCTCCAGGACAAGCCAAAAACATTCAGTACTTC
d_call: -
j_call: TRBJ2-4
v_call: TRBV5-3
clone_size: -

cdr3_aa: CASNDWGYTEAFF
cdr3_nt: TGTGCCAGTAACGACTGGGGGTACACTGAAGCTTTCTTT
d_call: -
j_call: TRBJ1-1
v_call: TRBV19
clone_size: -

cdr3_aa: CASSLASTLKGYEQYF
cdr3_nt: TGTGCCAGCAGCTTAGCCTCTACCCTTAAAGGGTACGAGCAGTACTTC
d_call: -
j_call: TRBJ2-7
v_call: TRBV7-9
clone_size: -

cdr3_aa: CASSLFGQGVDGYTF
cdr3_nt: TGCGCCAGCAGCTTGTTCGGACAGGGTGTGGATGGCTACACCTTC
d_call: TRBD1
j_call: TRBJ1-2
v_call: TRBV5-1
clone_size: -

cdr3_aa: CATSRDRVAGRENTIYF
cdr3_nt: TGTGCCACCAGCAGAGATCGGGTGGCGGGGAGGGAAAACACCATATATTTT
d_call: -
j_call: TRBJ1-3
v_call: TRBV15
clone_size: -

cdr3_aa: CASSQDRGANNEQFF
cdr3_nt: TGCGCCAGCAGCCAAGACAGGGGCGCTAACAATGAGCAGTTCTTC
d_call: -
j_call: TRBJ2-1
v_call: TRBV4-1
clone_size: -

cdr3_aa: CASSDDRTFYEQYF
cdr3_nt: TGTGCCAGCAGTGACGATAGAACATTCTACGAGCAGTACTTC
d_call: -
j_call: TRBJ2-7
v_call: TRBV25-1
clone_size: -

cdr3_aa: CASSPTTSTDTQYF
cdr3_nt: TGTGCCAGCAGTCCGACTACTAGCACAGATACGCAGTATTTT
d_call: -
j_call: TRBJ2-3
v_call: TRBV2
clone_size: -

cdr3_aa: CASSVDGTGGNTIYF
cdr3_nt: TGTGCCAGCAGCGTAGACGGGACGGGAGGAAACACCATATATTTT
d_call: -
j_call: TRBJ1-3
v_call: TRBV9
clone_size: -

cdr3_aa: CALGPAYEQYF
cdr3_nt: TGTGCCTTGGGCCCTGCCTACGAGCAGTACTTC
d_call: -
j_call: TRBJ2-7
v_call: TRBV30
clone_size: -

cdr3_aa: CASSQGPGNTIYF
cdr3_nt: TGTGCCAGTAGTCAGGGGCCTGGAAACACCATATATTTT
d_call: -
j_call: TRBJ1-3
v_call: TRBV19
clone_size: -

cdr3_aa: CASMDRVEGQPQHF
cdr3_nt: TGTGCCAGCATGGACAGGGTGGAAGGGCAGCCCCAGCATTTT
d_call: TRBD1
j_call: TRBJ1-5
v_call: TRBV27
clone_size: -

cdr3_aa: CSASGMGYTF
cdr3_nt: TGCAGTGCTAGTGGAATGGGCTACACCTTC
d_call: -
j_call: TRBJ1-2
v_call: TRBV20-1
clone_size: once

cdr3_aa: CASTPGELGLKETQYF
cdr3_nt: TGTGCCAGTACCCCGGGGGAACTAGGTCTCAAAGAGACCCAGTACTTC
d_call: -
j_call: TRBJ2-5
v_call: TRBV19
clone_size: once

cdr3_aa: CASSGQYYNEQFF
cdr3_nt: TGTGCCAGTAGCGGACAGTACTACAATGAGCAGTTCTTC
d_call: -
j_call: TRBJ2-1
v_call: TRBV19
clone_size: -

cdr3_aa: CAWNLNTEAFF
cdr3_nt: TGTGCCTGGAATTTAAACACTGAAGCTTTCTTT
d_call: -
j_call: TRBJ1-1
v_call: TRBV30
clone_size: -

cdr3_aa: CASSSTFGENTEAFF
cdr3_nt: TGTGCCAGCAGCTCCACCTTTGGGGAGAACACTGAAGCTTTCTTT
d_call: -
j_call: TRBJ1-1
v_call: TRBV7-9
clone_size: -

cdr3_aa: CASSIDGERGSTGELFF
cdr3_nt: TGTGCCAGTAGTATAGATGGAGAACGGGGAAGCACCGGGGAGCTGTTTTTT
d_call: -
j_call: TRBJ2-2
v_call: TRBV19
clone_size: -

cdr3_aa: CASSLAGQGPRNEQFF
cdr3_nt: TGTGCCAGCAGCTTAGCTGGACAGGGGCCTCGGAATGAGCAGTTCTTC
d_call: TRBD1
j_call: TRBJ2-1
v_call: TRBV11-3
clone_size: -

cdr3_aa: CASSEEEGTMGLSNYGYTF
cdr3_nt: TGTGCCAGCAGTGAAGAAGAGGGGACAATGGGACTCTCTAACTATGGCTACACCTTC
d_call: -
j_call: TRBJ1-2
v_call: TRBV2
clone_size: -

cdr3_aa: CASSLDRGVLSTF
cdr3_nt: TGTGCCAGCAGCTTGGACAGAGGCGTGCTCAGCACCTTC
d_call: -
j_call: TRBJ1-2
v_call: TRBV5-5
clone_size: -

cdr3_aa: CASSQEDWVDNEQFF
cdr3_nt: TGCGCCAGCAGCCAAGAGGACTGGGTAGACAATGAGCAGTTCTTC
d_call: -
j_call: TRBJ2-1
v_call: TRBV4-1
clone_size: -

cdr3_aa: CATSSMNTEAFF
cdr3_nt: TGTGCCACCAGCAGTATGAACACTGAAGCTTTCTTT
d_call: -
j_call: TRBJ1-1
v_call: TRBV15
clone_size: -

cdr3_aa: CASSIAWGESSYEQYF
cdr3_nt: TGTGCCAGTAGTATCGCGTGGGGGGAGAGCTCCTACGAGCAGTACTTC
d_call: -
j_call: TRBJ2-7
v_call: TRBV19
clone_size: -

cdr3_aa: CASSNDRGNTIYF
cdr3_nt: TGTGCCAGCAGTAACGACAGGGGAAACACCATATATTTT
d_call: -
j_call: TRBJ1-3
v_call: TRBV7-6
clone_size: -

cdr3_aa: CASSAWSSGNTIYF
cdr3_nt: TGTGCCAGCAGCGCGTGGTCATCCGGAAACACCATATATTTT
d_call: -
j_call: TRBJ1-3
v_call: TRBV9
clone_size: -

cdr3_aa: CASSQGVRDNQPQHF
cdr3_nt: TGCGCCAGCAGCCAAGGAGTGCGGGACAATCAGCCCCAGCATTTT
d_call: -
j_call: TRBJ1-5
v_call: TRBV4-1
clone_size: once

cdr3_aa: CASSEKNGPQHF
cdr3_nt: TGTGCCAGCAGTGAAAAGAACGGGCCCCAGCATTTT
d_call: -
j_call: TRBJ1-5
v_call: TRBV27
clone_size: few

cdr3_aa: CASSYGGGNQPQHF
cdr3_nt: TGTGCCAGCAGTTACGGGGGCGGCAATCAGCCCCAGCATTTT
d_call: -
j_call: TRBJ1-5
v_call: TRBV6-5
clone_size: -

cdr3_aa: CASSYIQGAHEKLFF
cdr3_nt: TGTGCCAGCAGTTACATACAGGGGGCGCATGAAAAACTGTTTTTT
d_call: TRBD1
j_call: TRBJ1-4
v_call: TRBV6-5
clone_size: -

cdr3_aa: CASSPEWDQPQHF
cdr3_nt: TGTGCCAGCAGTCCTGAATGGGATCAGCCCCAGCATTTT
d_call: -
j_call: TRBJ1-5
v_call: TRBV6-5
clone_size: -

cdr3_aa: CASSLIRNRNTEAFF
cdr3_nt: TGTGCCAGCAGTTTGATAAGGAATAGAAACACTGAAGCTTTCTTT
d_call: -
j_call: TRBJ1-1
v_call: TRBV28
clone_size: -

cdr3_aa: CASSELQGTEAFF
cdr3_nt: TGTGCCAGCAGTGAACTTCAGGGGACTGAAGCTTTCTTT
d_call: -
j_call: TRBJ1-1
v_call: TRBV6-4
clone_size: -

cdr3_aa: CASSYGQGSYYEQYF
cdr3_nt: TGTGCCAGCAGCTACGGACAGGGGAGTTACTACGAGCAGTACTTC
d_call: TRBD1
j_call: TRBJ2-7
v_call: TRBV5-6
clone_size: -

cdr3_aa: CASSPPFRPYEQYF
cdr3_nt: TGTGCCAGCAGTCCCCCATTCCGGCCCTACGAGCAGTACTTC
d_call: -
j_call: TRBJ2-7
v_call: TRBV27
clone_size: -

cdr3_aa: CASLDSGANVLTF
cdr3_nt: TGTGCCAGCCTAGACTCTGGGGCCAACGTCCTGACTTTC
d_call: -
j_call: TRBJ2-6
v_call: TRBV11-2
clone_size: -

cdr3_aa: CASRAAPLYEQYF
cdr3_nt: TGTGCCAGCAGAGCAGCTCCCCTCTACGAGCAGTACTTC
d_call: -
j_call: TRBJ2-7
v_call: TRBV2
clone_size: -

cdr3_aa: CASSLGRAGYEQYF
cdr3_nt: TGTGCCAGCAGCTTGGGGAGGGCCGGGTACGAGCAGTACTTC
d_call: -
j_call: TRBJ2-7
v_call: TRBV5-6
clone_size: -

cdr3_aa: CAIRPGQGSYEQYF
cdr3_nt: TGTGCCATCAGACCGGGACAGGGCTCCTACGAGCAGTACTTC
d_call: TRBD1
j_call: TRBJ2-7
v_call: TRBV10-3
clone_size: -

cdr3_aa: CASSLGTEAFF
cdr3_nt: TGTGCCAGCAGCTTAGGGACCGAAGCTTTCTTT
d_call: -
j_call: TRBJ1-1
v_call: TRBV11-2
clone_size: once

cdr3_aa: CASSWQGGDTGELFF
cdr3_nt: TGTGCCAGCAGTTGGCAGGGGGGTGACACCGGGGAGCTGTTTTTT
d_call: -
j_call: TRBJ2-2
v_call: TRBV27
clone_size: -

cdr3_aa: CASSPVGGYLPYEQYF
cdr3_nt: TGTGCCAGCTCACCAGTAGGGGGGTACCTTCCCTACGAGCAGTACTTC
d_call: -
j_call: TRBJ2-7
v_call: TRBV18
clone_size: -

cdr3_aa: CASSLDGRRYEQYF
cdr3_nt: TGTGCCAGCAGCTTGGACGGGAGGCGCTACGAGCAGTACTTC
d_call: TRBD2
j_call: TRBJ2-7
v_call: TRBV7-8
clone_size: -

cdr3_aa: CASSPGTGGGQPQHF
cdr3_nt: TGTGCCAGCAGTCCCGGGACAGGGGGCGGTCAGCCCCAGCATTTT
d_call: TRBD1
j_call: TRBJ1-5
v_call: TRBV27
clone_size: -

cdr3_aa: CASSLWGSDTGELFF
cdr3_nt: TGTGCCAGCAGCCTTTGGGGGAGCGACACCGGGGAGCTGTTTTTT
d_call: -
j_call: TRBJ2-2
v_call: TRBV11-2
clone_size: -

cdr3_aa: CASSPSRTILGEMNTEAFF
cdr3_nt: TGTGCCAGCAGCCCCTCCCGGACGATCCTAGGGGAAATGAACACTGAAGCTTTCTTT
d_call: -
j_call: TRBJ1-1
v_call: TRBV9
clone_size: -

cdr3_aa: CASSIGSSYNEQFF
cdr3_nt: TGTGCCAGTAGTATAGGGAGCTCCTACAATGAGCAGTTCTTC
d_call: -
j_call: TRBJ2-1
v_call: TRBV19
clone_size: -

cdr3_aa: CASSESGTSGETQYF
cdr3_nt: TGTGCCAGCAGTGAAAGCGGGACTAGCGGAGAGACCCAGTACTTC
d_call: TRBD2
j_call: TRBJ2-5
v_call: TRBV2
clone_size: -

cdr3_aa: CASSIGNQPQHF
cdr3_nt: TGTGCCAGTAGTATCGGGAATCAGCCCCAGCATTTT
d_call: -
j_call: TRBJ1-5
v_call: TRBV19
clone_size: few

cdr3_aa: CARSPEVLDEQYF
cdr3_nt: TGTGCCAGAAGCCCCGAGGTACTAGACGAGCAGTACTTC
d_call: -
j_call: TRBJ2-7
v_call: TRBV5-3
clone_size: -

cdr3_aa: CASSNSGGGYEQYF
cdr3_nt: TGTGCCAGCAGTAACTCAGGGGGTGGCTACGAGCAGTACTTC
d_call: TRBD1
j_call: TRBJ2-7
v_call: TRBV6-5
clone_size: -